The T cell receptor (beta chain) described here comes from a study of beta chain features in type 1 diabetes. Sequencing targeted expressed TCRB transcripts, as all isolated RNA had been reverse transcribed. The repertoire was sequenced with immunoSEQ multiplex PCR; TCRdb's copy has only in-frame clones and lacks some. The sample includes some 330,000 clones, approximately 10% of them seen just once. Germline V gene data show CDR1 as SGHRS and CDR2 as YFSETQ. V shed 3 bases and J 6 bases; nucleotides not matched to a gene: 6. This CDR3 has 14 residues. Sequencing was performed on naive CD4+ T cells from blood. The clonotype was recovered from a woman aged 25 to 45 in good health. The chain uses TRBV5-1 and TRBJ2-7; 10 positions match TRBD1. CDR3 protein: CASSSPDRGLEQYF. The CDR3 DNA reads TGCGCCAGCAGCTCCCCTGACAGGGGGCTCGAGCAGTACTTC.